A single sample is the source of the 12 T cell receptor beta chains below, sequenced in a study of a mutant IDH1 vaccine in newly diagnosed glioma. Their antigens are not known. Profiling relied on immunoSEQ multiplex PCR, and the TCRdb table lists in-frame clones only, not all of them. Of 50,000 to 65,000 clones listed, almost 65% are singletons. The time point was: week 47, end of study. Every single dose of the vaccine, 300 ug of mutant IDH1 20-mer peptide, came with topical imiquimod. Sequenced material: peripheral blood mononuclear cells (PBMCs), taken from a glioma patient whose treatment included an IDH1 peptide vaccine. The receptors come from a man aged 35 to 55 with glioma. Some clones in this sample may be carry-over from other donors' samples.

CDR3 sequence reads: CAWSVKSGNTIYF. The CDR3 nucleotides are TGTGCCTGGAGTGTGAAGTCTGGAAACACCATATATTTT. V usage is TRBV30 and J usage is TRBJ1-3; D ambiguous. The CDR3 has 13 residues. V lost 0 bases, J lost 1 base, and 4 bases lay in between. Per the germline V gene, CDR1 is GTSNPN and CDR2 is SVGIG (reference sequence).

This clone was observed a single time. The J gene is TRBJ2-3, the V gene TRBV4-2, with D unclear. Germline loops: CDR1 LGHNA, CDR2 YNFKEQ. V lost 1 base and J lost 4, with 9 bases in between. The CDR3 has 14 residues. Here the CDR3 DNA reads TGTGCCAGCAGCCAAGGTCCTACGTCAGATACGCAGTATTTT. It specifies CASSQGPTSDTQYF.

The chain carries TRBV2 and TRBJ2-7; 10 nucleotides line up with TRBD1. Germline trimming cut 6 bases from V and 1 base from J; bases unmatched to any gene: 6. Germline V gene lookup returns CDR1 SNHLY and CDR2 FYNNEI. The CDR3 totals 15 residues. The CDR3 DNA reads TGTGCCAGCAGAGTAGACAGGGGGCAGTCCTACGAGCAGTACTTC. Translated, it gives CASRVDRGQSYEQYF.

V usage is TRBV5-1 and J usage is TRBJ1-2, with D perhaps matching TRBD1 (6 bases). Germline lookup yields CDR1 SGHRS and CDR2 YFSETQ. V was pared by 0 bases and J by 5 bases, with 17 bases between. There are 16 residues in the CDR3. The CDR3 nucleotides are TGCGCCAGCAGCTTGGGACCTCCAGGACAGACTTATGGCTACACCTTC. It codes for CASSLGPPGQTYGYTF.

This rearrangement joins TRBV10-2 to TRBJ2-5; 12 nucleotides agree with TRBD2. J was trimmed by 5 bases and V by 6 bases; bases with no gene match: 7. The germline V gene encodes CDR1 WSHSY and CDR2 SAAADI. The CDR3 extends over 15 amino acids. The CDR3 coding sequence is TGCGCCAGCAGGCTCCTAGCGGGGGGGACTGAGACCCAGTACTTC. Residues: CASRLLAGGTETQYF.

This clone showed up just a few times. The chain employs TRBV29-1 and TRBJ1-4; D gene unclear. Germline V CDR1 and CDR2: SQVTM, ANQGSEA. This CDR3 comprises 16 residues. Trimming removed 2 bases at V and 3 bases at J, with 16 bases between. The CDR3 DNA reads as TGCAGCGTTGAATATCCCCGGGTAATGGCTAATGAAAAACTGTTTTTT. Translating gives CSVEYPRVMANEKLFF.

The sample holds a few counts of this clone. The chain combines TRBV15 with TRBJ1-2; 9 nucleotides line up with TRBD1. Germline CDR1 LNHNV, CDR2 YYDKDF (reference sequence). Germline trimming cut 3 bases from V and 6 bases from J; bases unmatched to any gene: 8. The CDR3 runs to 15 residues. The CDR3 nucleotides are TGTGCCACCAGCAGGCCCCTGACAGGGGGAGATGGCTACACCTTC. This codes for CATSRPLTGGDGYTF.

This clone was counted between two and nine times. V gene TRBV19 combines with J gene TRBJ1-2; D gene unclear. V was pared by 1 base and J by 10 bases, with 10 bases between. There are 12 residues in the CDR3. From germline, CDR1 is LNHDA and CDR2 SQIVND (reference sequence). The chain's CDR3 is CASSIAPGYYTF. CDR3 DNA sequence: TGTGCCAGTAGTATAGCCCCGGGCTACTACACCTTC.

Turning to this clone: This sample includes further DNA sequences coding for the same CDR3. The chain employs TRBV9 and TRBJ1-2; TRBD1 is a possible D gene (6 bases). CDR1 is SGDLS and CDR2 is YYNGEE in the germline V gene. The CDR3 length is 13 residues. The V gene lost 0 bases and the J gene lost 4 bases, with 7 bases spanning the gap. The CDR3 DNA sequence: TGTGCCAGCAGCGTAGGAGGGGGCTATGGCTACACCTTC. It specifies CASSVGGGYGYTF.

The chain links TRBV18 to TRBJ2-2; D tentatively reads TRBD1 or TRBD2 (5 bases each). CDR3 length equals 15 residues. Germline CDR1 is KGHSH and CDR2 is LQKENI. V lost 0 bases, J lost 7 bases, and 12 bases lay in between. The CDR3 here is CASSPPSRDGGELFF. CDR3 in DNA: TGTGCCAGCTCACCACCTTCCAGGGACGGCGGGGAGCTGTTTTTT.

The J gene is TRBJ2-7, the V gene TRBV7-2, with a tentative D call TRBD1 (5 bases). The CDR3 runs to 14 residues. V dropped 1 base and J dropped 3 bases, with 10 bases sitting between them. Germline V lookup: CDR1 SGHTA, CDR2 FQGNSA. CDR3 sequence: CASSLVPGLYEQYF. Here the CDR3 DNA reads TGTGCCAGCAGCTTAGTACCAGGGCTCTACGAGCAGTACTTC.

In its sample, this clone was seen a few times. V usage is TRBV4-1 and J usage is TRBJ1-2; D call uncertain. Trimming left V 0 bases short and J 4 bases short, with 15 bases between. CDR3 size: 16 residues. Looked up from germline, CDR1 is MGHRA and CDR2 is YSYEKL. CDR3 nucleotide sequence: TGCGCCAGCAGCCAAGATTCGGTGGGCGCGAGCTATGGCTACACCTTC. It codes for CASSQDSVGASYGYTF.